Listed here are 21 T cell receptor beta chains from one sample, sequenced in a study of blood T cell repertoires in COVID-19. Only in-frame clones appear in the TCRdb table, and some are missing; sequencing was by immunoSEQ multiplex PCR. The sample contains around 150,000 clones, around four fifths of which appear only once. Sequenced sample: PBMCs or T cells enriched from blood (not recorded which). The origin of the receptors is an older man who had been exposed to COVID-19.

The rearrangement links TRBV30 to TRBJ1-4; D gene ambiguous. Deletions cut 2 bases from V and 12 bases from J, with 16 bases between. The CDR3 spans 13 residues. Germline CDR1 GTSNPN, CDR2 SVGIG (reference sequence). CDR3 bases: TGTGCCTGGAGTTACGACCCAGCCGGGGAACTGTTTTTT. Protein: CAWSYDPAGELFF.

CDR3 nucleotide sequence: TGCGCCAGCAGCTTGGAAGTTGGAGACGCCGGCTACACCTTC. Amino acids: CASSLEVGDAGYTF. This chain joins TRBV5-1 and TRBJ1-2; the D is unclear. Germline CDR1 SGHRS, CDR2 YFSETQ. The length of the CDR3 is 14 residues. V was clipped by 0 bases and J by 8 bases, with 14 bases between them.

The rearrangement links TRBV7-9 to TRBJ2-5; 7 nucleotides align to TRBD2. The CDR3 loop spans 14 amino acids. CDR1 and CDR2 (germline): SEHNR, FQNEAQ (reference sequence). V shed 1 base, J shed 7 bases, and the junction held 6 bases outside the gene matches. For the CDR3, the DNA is TGTGCCAGCAGCTTAGAAATGAGCGGGGCGACCCAGTACTTC. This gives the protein CASSLEMSGATQYF.

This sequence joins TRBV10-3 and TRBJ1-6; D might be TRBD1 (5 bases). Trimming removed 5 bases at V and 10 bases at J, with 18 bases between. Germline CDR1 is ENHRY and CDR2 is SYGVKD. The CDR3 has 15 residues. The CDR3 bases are TGTGCCATCAGTCGGGGGACGATCGGGTCGTCACCCCTCCACTTT. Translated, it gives CAISRGTIGSSPLHF.

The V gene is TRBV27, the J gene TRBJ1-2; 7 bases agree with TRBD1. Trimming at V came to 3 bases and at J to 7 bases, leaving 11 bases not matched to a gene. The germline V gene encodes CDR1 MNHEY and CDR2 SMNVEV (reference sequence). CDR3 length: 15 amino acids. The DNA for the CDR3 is TGTGCCAGCAGTTTTGGAGGGGGCGCAAGGGTTGGCTACACCTTC. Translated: CASSFGGGARVGYTF.

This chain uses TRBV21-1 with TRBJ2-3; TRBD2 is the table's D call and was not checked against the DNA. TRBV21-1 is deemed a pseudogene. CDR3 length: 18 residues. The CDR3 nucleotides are TGTGCCAGCAGCAAAGCACCCGGACTAGCGGGGAGCACAGATACGCAGTATTTT. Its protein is CASSKAPGLAGSTDTQYF.

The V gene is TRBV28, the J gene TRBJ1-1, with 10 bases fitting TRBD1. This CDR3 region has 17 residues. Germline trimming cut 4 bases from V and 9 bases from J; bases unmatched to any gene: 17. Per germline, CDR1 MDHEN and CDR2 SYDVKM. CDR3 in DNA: TGTGCCAGCAGTTCACCGACAGGGGGCCAACCCGGACCTCAAGCTTTCTTT. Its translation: CASSSPTGGQPGPQAFF.

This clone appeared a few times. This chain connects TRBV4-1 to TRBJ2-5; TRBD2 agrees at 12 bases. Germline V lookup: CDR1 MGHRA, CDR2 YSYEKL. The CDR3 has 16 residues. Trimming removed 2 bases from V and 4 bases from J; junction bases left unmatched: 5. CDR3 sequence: CASSQLGLAGLETQYF. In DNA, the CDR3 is TGCGCCAGCAGCCAACTAGGACTAGCGGGGCTAGAGACCCAGTACTTC.

The CDR3 nucleotides read TGTGCCAGCGGGGGTGGAGGGTATCCTCAGCCCCAGCATTTT. Protein sequence: CASGGGGYPQPQHF. The chain uses TRBV6-5 and TRBJ1-5; a weak D match, TRBD1 (5 bases). V lost 8 bases and J lost 6, with 17 bases in between. Germline assignment: CDR1 MNHEY and CDR2 SVGAGI. The CDR3 is 14 amino acids.

The CDR3 region is CASRINRTGGGRYGYTF. CDR3 coding DNA: TGTGCCAGTAGGATAAACCGGACAGGGGGCGGGAGGTATGGCTACACCTTC. This sequence joins TRBV19 and TRBJ1-2; the match to TRBD1 covers 11 bases. The V gene end was trimmed by 6 bases and the J gene end by 5 bases; junction bases not matched to a gene: 14. CDR1 is LNHDA and CDR2 is SQIVND in the germline V gene (reference sequence). The CDR3 consists of 17 residues. The whole variable domain, filled in from reference TRBV19 and TRBJ1-2, reads DGGITQSPKYLFRKEGQNVTLSCEQNLNHDAMYWYRQDPGQGLRLIYYSQIVNDFQKGDIAEGYSVSREKKESFPLTVTSAQKNPTAFYLCASRINRTGGGRYGYTFGSGTRLTVV.

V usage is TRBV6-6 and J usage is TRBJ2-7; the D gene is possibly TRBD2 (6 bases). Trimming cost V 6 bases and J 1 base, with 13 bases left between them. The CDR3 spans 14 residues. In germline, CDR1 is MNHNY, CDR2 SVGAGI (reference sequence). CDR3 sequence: CASSLFGGSYEQYF. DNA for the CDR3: TGTGCCAGCAGCCTCTTCGGGGGATCCTACGAGCAGTACTTC.

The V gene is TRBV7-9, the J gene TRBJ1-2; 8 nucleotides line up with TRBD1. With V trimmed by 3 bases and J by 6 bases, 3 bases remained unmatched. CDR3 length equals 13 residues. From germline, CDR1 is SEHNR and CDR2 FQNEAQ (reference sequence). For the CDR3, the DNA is TGTGCCAGCAGCTTGACAGGGGCCCATGGCTACACCTTC. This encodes CASSLTGAHGYTF.

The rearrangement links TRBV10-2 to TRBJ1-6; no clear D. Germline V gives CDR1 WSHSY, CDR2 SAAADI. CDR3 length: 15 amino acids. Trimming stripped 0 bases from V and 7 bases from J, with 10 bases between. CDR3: CASSESRVRNSPLHF. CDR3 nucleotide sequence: TGCGCCAGCAGTGAGTCGAGGGTGAGGAATTCACCCCTCCACTTT.

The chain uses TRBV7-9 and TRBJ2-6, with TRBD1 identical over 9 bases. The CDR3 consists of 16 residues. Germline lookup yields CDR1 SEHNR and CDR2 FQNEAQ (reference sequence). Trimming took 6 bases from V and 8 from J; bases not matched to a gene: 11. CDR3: CASSFRDRVETNVLTF. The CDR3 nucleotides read TGTGCCAGCAGTTTTCGGGACAGGGTGGAGACCAACGTCCTGACTTTC.

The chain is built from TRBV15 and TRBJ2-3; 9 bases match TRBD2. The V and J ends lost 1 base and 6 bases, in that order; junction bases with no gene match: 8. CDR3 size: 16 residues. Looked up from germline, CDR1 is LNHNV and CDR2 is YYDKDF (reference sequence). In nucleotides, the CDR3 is TGTGCCACCAGCAGAGGGAATAGCGGGAGCTGGGATACGCAGTATTTT. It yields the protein CATSRGNSGSWDTQYF. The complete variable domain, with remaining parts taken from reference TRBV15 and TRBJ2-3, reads DAMVIQNPRYQVTQFGKPVTLSCSQTLNHNVMYWYQQKSSQAPKLLFHYYDKDFNNEADTPDNFQSRRPNTSFCFLDIRSPGLGDTAMYLCATSRGNSGSWDTQYFGPGTRLTVL.

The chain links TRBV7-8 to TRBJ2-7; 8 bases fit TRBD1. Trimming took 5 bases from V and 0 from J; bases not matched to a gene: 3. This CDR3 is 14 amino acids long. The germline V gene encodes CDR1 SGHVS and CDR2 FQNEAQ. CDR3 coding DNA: TGTGCCAGCAGCGTAGGACAGGGCTCCTACGAGCAGTACTTC. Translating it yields CASSVGQGSYEQYF.

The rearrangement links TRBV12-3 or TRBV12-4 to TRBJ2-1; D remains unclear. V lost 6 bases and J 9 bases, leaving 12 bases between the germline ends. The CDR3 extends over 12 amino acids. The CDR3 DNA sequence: TGTGCCAGCAGCCCGAGGATGAGTGAGCAGTTCTTC. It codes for CASSPRMSEQFF.

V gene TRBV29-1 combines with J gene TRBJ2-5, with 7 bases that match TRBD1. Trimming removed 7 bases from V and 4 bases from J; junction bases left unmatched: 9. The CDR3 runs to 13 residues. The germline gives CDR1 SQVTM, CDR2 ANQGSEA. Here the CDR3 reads CSADREPSETQYF. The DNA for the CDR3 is TGCAGCGCTGACAGGGAACCATCAGAGACCCAGTACTTC.

CDR3 sequence (DNA): TGTGCCAGCAGCCTTTTGGACAGGGGGCTCTCTGGAAACACCATATATTTT. Protein sequence: CASSLLDRGLSGNTIYF. The chain is built from TRBV3-1 (or the pseudogene TRBV3-2) and TRBJ1-3; 11 bases align to TRBD1. This CDR3 has 17 amino acids. After removal of 4 bases from V and 0 bases from J, the junction contained 5 bases not matched to a gene. The germline V gene has CDR1 LGHDT and CDR2 YNNKEL (reference sequence).

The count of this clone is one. CDR3 sequence reads: CASSTGREETQYF. The CDR3 nucleotides read TGTGCCAGCAGCACAGGACGGGAAGAGACCCAGTACTTC. The gene calls are TRBV9 and TRBJ2-5; tentatively, D is TRBD1 (5 bases). Trimming pared 4 bases from V and 3 bases from J, leaving 10 bases between. The CDR3 runs to 13 residues. The germline V gene has CDR1 SGDLS and CDR2 YYNGEE. The full variable domain, completed using reference TRBV9 and TRBJ2-5, is DSGVTQTPKHLITATGQRVTLRCSPRSGDLSVYWYQQSLDQGLQFLIQYYNGEERAKGNILERFSAQQFPDLHSELNLSSLELGDSALYFCASSTGREETQYFGPGTRLLVL.

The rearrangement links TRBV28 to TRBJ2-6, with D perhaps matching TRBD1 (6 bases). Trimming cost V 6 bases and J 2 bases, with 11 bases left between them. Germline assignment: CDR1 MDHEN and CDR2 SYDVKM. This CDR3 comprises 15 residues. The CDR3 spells CASSPTGTGANVLTF. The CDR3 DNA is TGTGCCAGCAGCCCGACAGGAACTGGGGCCAACGTCCTGACTTTC.